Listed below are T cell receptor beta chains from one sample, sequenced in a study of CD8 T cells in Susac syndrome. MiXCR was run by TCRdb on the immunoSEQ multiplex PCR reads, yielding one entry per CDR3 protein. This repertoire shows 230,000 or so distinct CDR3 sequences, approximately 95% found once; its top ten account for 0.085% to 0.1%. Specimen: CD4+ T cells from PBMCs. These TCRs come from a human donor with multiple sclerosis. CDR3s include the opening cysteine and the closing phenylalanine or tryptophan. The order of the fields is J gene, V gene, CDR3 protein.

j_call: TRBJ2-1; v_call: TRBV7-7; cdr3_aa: CASSLTSVGYNEQFF
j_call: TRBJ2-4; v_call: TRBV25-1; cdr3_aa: CASSDTPGLGKNIQYF
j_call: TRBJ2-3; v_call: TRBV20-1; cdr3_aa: CSAGNRDRGTDTQYF
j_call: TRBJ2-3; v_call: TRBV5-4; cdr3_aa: CASSPGGPSTDTQYF
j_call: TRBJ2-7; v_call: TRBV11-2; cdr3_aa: CASSPNSGREYEQYF
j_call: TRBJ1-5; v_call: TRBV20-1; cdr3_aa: CSASGTGAGFRNQPQHF
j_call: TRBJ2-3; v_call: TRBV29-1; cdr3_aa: CSVDLPGQGEFTDTQYF
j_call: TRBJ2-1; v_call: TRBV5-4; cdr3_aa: CASSGDTSSYNEQFF
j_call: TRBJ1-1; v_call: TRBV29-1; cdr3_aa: CSVESVLRVNTEAFF
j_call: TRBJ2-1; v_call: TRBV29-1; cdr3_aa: CSARAGGPVIEQFF
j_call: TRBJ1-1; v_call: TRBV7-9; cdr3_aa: CASSERDTEAFF
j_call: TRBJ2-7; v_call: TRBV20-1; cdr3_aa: CSAQREAYEQYF
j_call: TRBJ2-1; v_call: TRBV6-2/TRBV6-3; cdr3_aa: CASTSGGSPFRNEQFF
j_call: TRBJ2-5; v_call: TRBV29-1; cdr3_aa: CSATSGATQETQYF
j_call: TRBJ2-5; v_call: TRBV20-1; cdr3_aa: CSVASGVTRYF
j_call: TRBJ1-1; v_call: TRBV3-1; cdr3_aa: CASSQERGWVTEAFF
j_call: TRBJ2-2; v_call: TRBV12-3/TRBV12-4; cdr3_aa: CASSQLSGGEVFF
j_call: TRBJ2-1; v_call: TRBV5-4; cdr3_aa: CASRMTGWNEQFF
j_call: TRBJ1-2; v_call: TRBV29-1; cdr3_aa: CSAEPRVYYGYTF
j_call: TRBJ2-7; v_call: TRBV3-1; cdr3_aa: CASSQSGTSGSYEQYF
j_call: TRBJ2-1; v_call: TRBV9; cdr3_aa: CASSVDTGVLPNEQFF
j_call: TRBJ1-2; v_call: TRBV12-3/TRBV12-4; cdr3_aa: CASSLPLAAAGYTF
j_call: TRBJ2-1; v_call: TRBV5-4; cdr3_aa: CASRRTSGSVHEQFF
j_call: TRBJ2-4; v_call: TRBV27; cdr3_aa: CASSFAGAAKNIQYF
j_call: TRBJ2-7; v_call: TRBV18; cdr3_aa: CASSPTGPEQYF
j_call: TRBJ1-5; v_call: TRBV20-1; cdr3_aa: CSAITAGGSNQPQHF
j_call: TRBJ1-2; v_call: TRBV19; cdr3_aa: CAGKDSTDRSNYGYTF
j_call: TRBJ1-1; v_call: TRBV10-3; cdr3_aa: CAISESGRAAEAFF
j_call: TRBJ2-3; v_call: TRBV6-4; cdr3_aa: CASSEGSISDTQYF
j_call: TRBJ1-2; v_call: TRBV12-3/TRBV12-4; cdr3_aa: CASSSGQANYGYTF
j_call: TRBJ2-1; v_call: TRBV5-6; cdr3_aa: CASSRPAGGPSRYNEQFF
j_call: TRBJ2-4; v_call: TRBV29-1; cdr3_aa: CSGGTSGKNIQYF
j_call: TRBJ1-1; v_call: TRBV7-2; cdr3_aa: CASSLGPGPLNTEAFF
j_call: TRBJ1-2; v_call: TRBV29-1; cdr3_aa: CSVEGQLKGYGYTF
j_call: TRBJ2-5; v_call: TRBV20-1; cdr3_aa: CSARPKTGETQYF
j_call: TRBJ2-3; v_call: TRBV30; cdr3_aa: CASHRGHTDTQYF
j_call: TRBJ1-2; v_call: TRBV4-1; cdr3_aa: CASSQEIFSPYGYTF
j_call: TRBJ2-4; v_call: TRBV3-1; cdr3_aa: CASSQRGTKNIQYF
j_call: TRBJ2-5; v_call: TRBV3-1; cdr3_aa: CASSQASGGQETQYF
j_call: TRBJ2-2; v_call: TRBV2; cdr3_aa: CASKFTTLPTGELFF
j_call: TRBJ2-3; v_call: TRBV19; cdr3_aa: CASSVGLAGADTQYF
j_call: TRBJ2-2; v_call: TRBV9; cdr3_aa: CASSARLAGELGELFF
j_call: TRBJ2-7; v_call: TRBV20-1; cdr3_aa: CSARDRTRYEQYF
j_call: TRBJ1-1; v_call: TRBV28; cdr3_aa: CAAKEGGNTEAFF
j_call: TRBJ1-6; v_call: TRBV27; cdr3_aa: CASSLGLRYNSPLHF
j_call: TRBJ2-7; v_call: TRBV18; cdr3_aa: CASSLTGQPYEQYF
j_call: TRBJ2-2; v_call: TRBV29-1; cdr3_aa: CSVRTGRTGELFF
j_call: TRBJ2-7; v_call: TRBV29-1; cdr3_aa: CSVVSTAPPYF
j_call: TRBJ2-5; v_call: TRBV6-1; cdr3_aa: CASSGPQETQYF